This T cell receptor (beta chain) was identified during a study of cytomegalovirus exposure and HLA in healthy donors. Study-wide results and limits: Sequencing depth roughly uniform across donors was assumed in presence/absence analyses. Most CMV-associated TCR beta chains were later found to appear HLA-restricted. In a later analysis, several top co-occurrence clusters appeared linked to parvovirus B19, influenza, CMV and Epstein-Barr virus.

As for this clone: The antigen is undetermined.

The primer mix had 60 Vbeta and 13 Jbeta primers. Sequencing was performed with immunoSEQ multiplex PCR; in TCRdb, only in-frame clones are kept and a portion is missing. Found here are 220,000 or so clones; the top ten clones hold about 1%. This CDR3 is 15 amino acids long. The germline gives CDR1 SGHTA, CDR2 FQGNSA. V was clipped by 1 base and J by 8 bases; unmatched bases: 3. This clonotype was sampled from a girl aged 2-10 years in good health and CMV-seropositive. The V and J genes are TRBV7-2 and TRBJ2-1; 12 positions match TRBD1. The sample taken for sequencing was PBMCs. CDR3 coding DNA: TGTGCCAGCAGCTTAGTAGGGACAGGGGGCGATGAGCAGTTCTTC. Translating gives CASSLVGTGGDEQFF.